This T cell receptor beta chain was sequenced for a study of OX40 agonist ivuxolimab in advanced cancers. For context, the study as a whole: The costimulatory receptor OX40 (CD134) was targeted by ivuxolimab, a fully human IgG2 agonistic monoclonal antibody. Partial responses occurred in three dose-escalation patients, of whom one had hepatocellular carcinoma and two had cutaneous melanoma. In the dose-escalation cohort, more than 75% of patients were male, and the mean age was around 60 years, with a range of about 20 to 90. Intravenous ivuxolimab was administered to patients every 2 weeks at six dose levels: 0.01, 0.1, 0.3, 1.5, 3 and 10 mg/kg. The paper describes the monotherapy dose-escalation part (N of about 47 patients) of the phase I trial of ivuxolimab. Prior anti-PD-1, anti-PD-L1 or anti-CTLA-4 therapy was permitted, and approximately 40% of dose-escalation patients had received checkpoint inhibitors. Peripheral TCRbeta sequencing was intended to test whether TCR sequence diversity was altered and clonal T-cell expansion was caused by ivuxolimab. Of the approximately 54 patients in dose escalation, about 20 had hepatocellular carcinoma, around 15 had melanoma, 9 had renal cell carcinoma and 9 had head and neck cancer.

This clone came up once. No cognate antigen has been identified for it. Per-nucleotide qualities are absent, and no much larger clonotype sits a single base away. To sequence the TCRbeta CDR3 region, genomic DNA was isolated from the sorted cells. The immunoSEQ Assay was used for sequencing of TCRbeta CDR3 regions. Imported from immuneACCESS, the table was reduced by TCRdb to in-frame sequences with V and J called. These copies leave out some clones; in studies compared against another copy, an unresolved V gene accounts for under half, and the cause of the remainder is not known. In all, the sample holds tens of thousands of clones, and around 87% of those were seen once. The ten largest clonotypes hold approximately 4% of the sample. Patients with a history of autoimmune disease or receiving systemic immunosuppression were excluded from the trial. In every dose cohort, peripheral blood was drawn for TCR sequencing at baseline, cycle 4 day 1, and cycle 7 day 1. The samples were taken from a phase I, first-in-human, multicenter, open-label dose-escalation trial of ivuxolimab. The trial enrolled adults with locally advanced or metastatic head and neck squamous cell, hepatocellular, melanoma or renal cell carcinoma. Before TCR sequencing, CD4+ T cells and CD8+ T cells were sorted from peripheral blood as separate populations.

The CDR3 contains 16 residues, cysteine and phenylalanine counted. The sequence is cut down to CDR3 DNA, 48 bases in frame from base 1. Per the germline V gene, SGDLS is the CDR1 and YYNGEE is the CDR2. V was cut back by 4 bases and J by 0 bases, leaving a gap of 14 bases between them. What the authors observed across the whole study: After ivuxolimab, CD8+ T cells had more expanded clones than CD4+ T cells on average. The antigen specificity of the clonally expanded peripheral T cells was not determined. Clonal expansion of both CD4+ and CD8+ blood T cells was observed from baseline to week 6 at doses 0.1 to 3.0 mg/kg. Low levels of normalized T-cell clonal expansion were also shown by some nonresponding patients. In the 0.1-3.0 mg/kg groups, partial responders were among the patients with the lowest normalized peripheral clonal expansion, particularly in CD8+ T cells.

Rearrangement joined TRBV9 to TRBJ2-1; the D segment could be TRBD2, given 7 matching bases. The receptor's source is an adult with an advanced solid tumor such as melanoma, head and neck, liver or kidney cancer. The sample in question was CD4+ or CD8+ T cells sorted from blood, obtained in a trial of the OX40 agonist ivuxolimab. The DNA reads TGTGCCAGCAGCAGGGGGAGGGGGAGCTCCTACAATGAGCAGTTCTTC. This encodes CASSRGRGSSYNEQFF.